Below, 29 T cell receptor beta chains from the same sample are listed, as sequenced in a study of T cells expressing NK-cell markers. Each CDR3 protein gets one entry in TCRdb, which reprocessed the 5' RACE reads and gives no DNA. This sample's table reports about 380,000 distinct CDR3 sequences. The source material was blood T cells: a sorted CD56 or NKG2C T cell subset, CD4+ or CD8+ T cells, or bulk PBMC T cells (not recorded which). The source of these receptors is a man aged 18-69 years in good health.

This chain connects TRBV6-1 to TRBJ2-7; the D gene TCRdb calls, TRBD1, cannot be checked with no DNA. CDR3 length equals 14 residues. Per the germline V gene, CDR1 is MNHNS and CDR2 is SASEGT. CDR3: CASRGDGRTYEQYF.

The chain carries TRBV7-8 and TRBJ1-2; lacking DNA, the TRBD1 call made by TCRdb goes unchecked. The length of the CDR3 is 16 residues. From germline, CDR1 is SGHVS and CDR2 FQNEAQ. The CDR3 is CASSKTTGKTFYGYTF. Drawing the rest from reference TRBV7-8 and TRBJ1-2, the complete variable domain is GAGVSQSPRYKVAKRGQDVALRCDPISGHVSLFWYQQALGQGPEFLTYFQNEAQLDKSGLPSDRFFAERPEGSVSTLKIQRTQQEDSAVYLCASSKTTGKTFYGYTFGSGTRLTVV.

V gene TRBV6-1 combines with J gene TRBJ2-3; the D call from TCRdb, TRBD2, cannot be confirmed without DNA. The CDR3 is made up of 15 amino acids. Germline V gene sequence: CDR1 MNHNS, CDR2 SASEGT. CDR3 sequence reads: CASSGWRGGADTQYF.

The chain carries TRBV6-2 or TRBV6-3 and TRBJ2-3; with no DNA, the TCRdb D assignment of TRBD2 cannot be verified. The CDR3 runs 14 residues. The V gene's germline CDR1 is MNHEY and CDR2 SVGEGT. The CDR3 spells CASHLAGGTDTQYF.

The chain uses TRBV24-1 and TRBJ2-2; TCRdb's D call, TRBD1, is unchecked because there is no DNA. The CDR3 has 15 residues. Looked up from germline, CDR1 is KGHDR and CDR2 is SFDVKD. The CDR3 protein is CATSPGGTGVGELFF.

The chain links TRBV15 to TRBJ2-6. This CDR3 is 17 amino acids long. CDR1 LNHNV and CDR2 YYDKDF come from the germline V gene (reference sequence). CDR3 loop: CATSRQTPGSGANVLTF.

V usage is TRBV12-3 or TRBV12-4 and J usage is TRBJ2-3; TCRdb reports TRBD2, a call that lacks DNA to check it against. The CDR3 has 14 residues. This CDR3 is CASRVARRGDTQYF.

The chain joins TRBV6-1 to TRBJ2-1; TCRdb's D gene call, TRBD2, goes unchecked for lack of DNA. This CDR3 region has 17 residues. Germline V gene data show CDR1 as MNHNS and CDR2 as SASEGT. The CDR3 sequence: CASSATSGQKSYNEQFF.

The chain recombines TRBV29-1 with TRBJ1-2. In germline, CDR1 is SQVTM, CDR2 ANQGSEA. CDR3 size: 11 residues. This CDR3 is CSSEGNHGYTF.

The chain carries TRBV20-1 and TRBJ2-3; TCRdb's assignment of TRBD2 cannot be checked, as there is no DNA. Germline assignment: CDR1 DFQATT and CDR2 SNEGSKA (reference sequence). The CDR3 extends over 18 amino acids. The CDR3 protein is CSARDYGTSGAVTDTQYF.

The chain uses TRBV7-9 and TRBJ2-1. CDR3 length: 17 residues. Germline CDR1 and CDR2: SEHNR and FQNEAQ (reference sequence). CDR3 in amino acids: CASSLSRMWGSYNEQFF.

J is TRBJ2-7 and V is TRBV5-1; TCRdb lists TRBD1, though no DNA is available to test this call. Germline V lookup: CDR1 SGHRS, CDR2 YFSETQ. CDR3 size: 19 residues. The chain's CDR3 is CASSLGERPLARGKGEQYF. Full variable domain (rest looked up from reference TRBV5-1 and TRBJ2-7): KAGVTQTPRYLIKTRGQQVTLSCSPISGHRSVSWYQQTPGQGLQFLFEYFSETQRNKGNFPGRFSGRQFSNSRSEMNVSTLELGDSALYLCASSLGERPLARGKGEQYFGPGTRLTVT.

This sequence joins TRBV20-1 and TRBJ2-7; as DNA is missing, the TRBD1 call by TCRdb cannot be tested. The germline CDR1 and CDR2 sequences are DFQATT and SNEGSKA (reference sequence). The CDR3 runs 13 residues. CDR3 sequence: CSAERGFGYEQYF.

The chain links TRBV6-1 to TRBJ2-1; TCRdb selects TRBD2, and the lack of DNA leaves this call unchecked. Germline values: CDR1 MNHNS, CDR2 SASEGT. The CDR3 is made up of 14 amino acids. The CDR3: CASTGGPSYNEQFF.

The V gene is TRBV5-1, the J gene TRBJ2-2. CDR1 SGHRS and CDR2 YFSETQ come from the germline V gene. The CDR3 extends over 14 amino acids. CDR3: CASSYDTNTGELFF.

V gene TRBV7-2 combines with J gene TRBJ2-3. The CDR3 covers 15 residues. From germline, CDR1 is SGHTA and CDR2 FQGNSA. This chain's CDR3 is CASSSPLGYTDTQYF.

The chain links TRBV5-6 to TRBJ2-7; with no DNA, the TCRdb D assignment of TRBD2 cannot be verified. Germline V gives CDR1 SGHDT, CDR2 YYEEEE. CDR3 length: 13 amino acids. This CDR3 reads CASSLGGFFEQYF.

The chain carries TRBV7-2 and TRBJ2-1. The CDR3 contains 12 residues. Per germline, CDR1 SGHTA and CDR2 FQGNSA. CDR3 in amino acids: CASSLATLEQFF.

The chain is built from TRBV10-3 and TRBJ2-7; TCRdb's D call of TRBD2 is untestable without DNA. Germline CDR1 is ENHRY and CDR2 is SYGVKD. The CDR3 has 13 amino acids. CDR3 loop: CAISAGTSSEQYF.

The rearrangement links TRBV27 to TRBJ2-3; lacking DNA, the TRBD2 call made by TCRdb goes unchecked. The CDR3 length is 14 residues. CDR1 and CDR2 (germline): MNHEY, SMNVEV (reference sequence). The CDR3 sequence is CASSRPQGTDTQYF.

V is TRBV20-1 and J is TRBJ1-5; the TCRdb call, TRBD1, lacks DNA for checking. This CDR3 comprises 13 residues. Per the germline V gene, CDR1 is DFQATT and CDR2 is SNEGSKA (reference sequence). CDR3 protein: CSAPTGLGQPQHF.

This sequence joins TRBV3-1 and TRBJ2-5; without DNA, the TCRdb call of TRBD2 cannot be checked. Germline V lookup: CDR1 LGHDT, CDR2 YNNKEL (reference sequence). The CDR3 has 16 residues. The CDR3 spells CASSQDVSSRRGTQYF.

The genes are TRBV5-1 and TRBJ2-1; TCRdb's D call, TRBD2, is unchecked because there is no DNA. Germline CDR1 is SGHRS and CDR2 is YFSETQ. The CDR3 is made up of 16 amino acids. CDR3 sequence reads: CASSLAPPSSYNEQFF. The full variable domain, completed using reference TRBV5-1 and TRBJ2-1, is KAGVTQTPRYLIKTRGQQVTLSCSPISGHRSVSWYQQTPGQGLQFLFEYFSETQRNKGNFPGRFSGRQFSNSRSEMNVSTLELGDSALYLCASSLAPPSSYNEQFFGPGTRLTVL.

V and J are TRBV25-1 and TRBJ2-3. CDR1 and CDR2 from the germline V gene are MGHDK and SYGVNS. This CDR3 contains 15 residues. The CDR3 protein is CASSERLGGGDTQYF.

The chain couples TRBV6-1 to TRBJ1-1; TCRdb calls TRBD1, which cannot be checked without DNA. The CDR3 contains 14 residues. Germline V gene lookup returns CDR1 MNHNS and CDR2 SASEGT. The CDR3 sequence: CASSEGGRGTEAFF.

This chain uses TRBV7-9 with TRBJ1-3; as DNA is missing, the TRBD1 call by TCRdb cannot be tested. Per germline, CDR1 SEHNR and CDR2 FQNEAQ (reference sequence). The CDR3 totals 15 residues. The CDR3: CASSPDLQGRNTIYF.

CDR3 in amino acids: CASSKAWGVGNQPQHF. The rearrangement joins TRBV21-1 to TRBJ1-5. TRBV21-1 constitutes a pseudogene. The CDR3 has 16 residues.

The chain uses TRBV29-1 and TRBJ2-2; TCRdb indicates TRBD2, and absent DNA this call remains unverified. Per the germline V gene, CDR1 is SQVTM and CDR2 is ANQGSEA. The CDR3 length is 16 residues. The CDR3 spells CSVGPGLGPRGGELFF.

The V and J genes are TRBV5-4 and TRBJ2-5; the D call of TRBD2 rests on TCRdb alone, since no DNA is present to check it. Germline V gives CDR1 SGHNT, CDR2 YYREEE (reference sequence). The CDR3 sequence is 20 residues long. CDR3 in amino acids: CASSYQPPLGSGGAGETQYF. Full variable domain (rest looked up from reference TRBV5-4 and TRBJ2-5): ETGVTQSPTHLIKTRGQQVTLRCSSQSGHNTVSWYQQALGQGPQFIFQYYREEENGRGNFPPRFSGLQFPNYSSELNVNALELDDSALYLCASSYQPPLGSGGAGETQYFGPGTRLLVL.